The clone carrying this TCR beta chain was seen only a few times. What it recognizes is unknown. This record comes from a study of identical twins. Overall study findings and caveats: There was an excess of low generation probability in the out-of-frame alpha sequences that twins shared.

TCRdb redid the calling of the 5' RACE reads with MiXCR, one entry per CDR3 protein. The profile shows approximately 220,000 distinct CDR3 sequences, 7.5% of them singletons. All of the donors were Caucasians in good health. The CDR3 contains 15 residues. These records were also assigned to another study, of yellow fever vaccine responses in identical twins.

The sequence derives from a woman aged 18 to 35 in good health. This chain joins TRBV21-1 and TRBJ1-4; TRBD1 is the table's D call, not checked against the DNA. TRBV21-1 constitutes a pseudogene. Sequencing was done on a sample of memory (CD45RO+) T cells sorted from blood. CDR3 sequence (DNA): TGTGCCAGCAGCAAAGCGAAGGACAGGGTAGAAAAACTGTTTTTT. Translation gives CASSKAKDRVEKLFF.